Listed here are 8 T cell receptor beta chains from one sample, sequenced in a study of blood T cell repertoires in COVID-19 (dated by TCRdb to between 2020 and 2021). Library prep was done by the immunoSEQ multiplex PCR assay. The table was pulled from immuneACCESS by TCRdb, which kept in-frame rearrangements only. Such tables lose some clones; where checked, under half of the loss comes from unresolved V genes, and the rest has no known cause. The sample profile shows around 500,000 clones; roughly 90% of them were found once. The top ten clones comprise 1.5% to 2% of the sample. Sample: PBMCs or T cells enriched from blood (not recorded which). These receptors originate from a woman between 35 and 50 years old who had recovered from COVID-19.

V and J are TRBV27 and TRBJ1-4; D is uncertain. The germline V gene encodes CDR1 MNHEY and CDR2 SMNVEV (reference sequence). The V end was cut by 2 bases, the J end by 5 bases, with 18 bases between. The CDR3 runs 17 residues. The CDR3, as DNA: TGTGCCAGCAGTTTAATGGCCTTGTCCTTAAAGAATGAAAAACTGTTTTTT. The encoded protein is CASSLMALSLKNEKLFF.

V usage is TRBV29-1 and J usage is TRBJ1-1; 7 positions agree with TRBD1. V gave up 6 bases and J gave up 4 bases; unmatched junction bases: 8. CDR3 length: 13 residues. CDR1 and CDR2 (germline): SQVTM, ANQGSEA. Written as DNA, the CDR3 is TGCAGCGTAACTACAGGGGTTGCCACTGAAGCTTTCTTT. Translating it yields CSVTTGVATEAFF.

The sample holds a few counts of this clone. This chain connects TRBV7-8 to TRBJ1-5; no firm D call. CDR3 length: 14 amino acids. Trimming pared 0 bases from V and 4 bases from J, leaving 7 bases between. The germline V gene has CDR1 SGHVS and CDR2 FQNEAQ. CDR3 residues: CASSLAQLNQPQHF. The CDR3 nucleotides read TGTGCCAGCAGCTTAGCCCAGTTGAATCAGCCCCAGCATTTT.

Details on this clone: Other nucleotide sequences from this sample produce the same CDR3. V usage is TRBV24-1 and J usage is TRBJ1-1; D is unclear. This CDR3 is 12 amino acids long. From germline, CDR1 is KGHDR and CDR2 SFDVKD. V lost 5 bases to trimming and J lost 1 base, with 4 bases between them. This chain's CDR3 is CATSAGNTEAFF. CDR3 sequence (DNA): TGTGCCACCAGTGCGGGGAACACTGAAGCTTTCTTT.

In its sample, this clone was seen once. V and J are TRBV10-1 and TRBJ2-1; TRBD2 agrees at 7 bases. CDR1 and CDR2 (germline): WNHNN, SYGVQD (reference sequence). This CDR3 comprises 17 residues. Germline trimming cut 0 bases from V and 8 bases from J; bases unmatched to any gene: 13. The CDR3 spells CASSESISWGRADEQFF. CDR3 in DNA: TGCGCCAGCAGTGAGTCCATAAGTTGGGGGAGGGCCGATGAGCAGTTCTTC.

The rearrangement links TRBV7-6 to TRBJ2-7; possibly TRBD1 for D (5 bases). Trimming left V 5 bases short and J 5 bases short, with 10 bases between. Germline CDR1 is SGHVS and CDR2 is FNYEAQ. The length of the CDR3 is 12 residues. CDR3: CASSPGNHEQYF. CDR3 sequence (DNA): TGTGCCAGCAGCCCAGGGAACCACGAGCAGTACTTC.

This chain links TRBV10-3 with TRBJ2-7; a weak D match, TRBD2 (5 bases). The V and J ends lost 4 bases and 3 bases respectively, with 13 bases between them. The CDR3 spans 14 residues. CDR1 and CDR2 from the germline V gene are ENHRY and SYGVKD. The CDR3 sequence: CAISGSGLGYEQYF. DNA of the CDR3: TGTGCCATCAGTGGCTCGGGGTTGGGCTACGAGCAGTACTTC.

The genes are TRBV4-3 and TRBJ1-1; D is unresolved. The CDR3 loop spans 13 amino acids. The germline CDR1 and CDR2 sequences are LGHNA and YSLEER. The V end lost 0 bases, the J end lost 8 bases, and 10 bases lay between the germline ends. The CDR3 DNA follows: TGCGCCAGCAGCCAAGAGTATTGGAGGGAAGCTTTCTTT. Amino acids: CASSQEYWREAFF.